The source of this T cell receptor (beta chain) is a study of response to subunit inactivated influenza vaccine. General observations from the study: A suggestion made by the authors is that each seasonal influenza vaccination recruits few new T cells.

Points on this clonotype: Its cognate antigen is unknown.

The CDR3 is made up of 15 amino acids. The J segment lost 0 bases and the V segment lost 4 bases, leaving 6 bases of the junction unmatched. Germline CDR1 reads SGHRS; CDR2 reads YFSETQ. TCRdb fed the RT-PCR reads into MiXCR, producing one record per CDR3 protein. The table shows about 570,000 distinct CDR3 sequences, with 10% to 15% occurring only once. This receptor was obtained from a man in his fifties or sixties who received an inactivated influenza vaccine. This chain connects TRBV5-1 to TRBJ2-5; 7 bases are shared with TRBD1. Sequenced material: PBMCs from blood, taken on the day of vaccination. For the CDR3, the DNA is TGCGCCAGCAGCGATACAGGGGCTTACCAAGAGACCCAGTACTTC. Its translation is CASSDTGAYQETQYF.